One and the same sample provided the 23 T cell receptor beta chains below, sequenced in a study of shared clonotypes between healthy human individuals. Clones were read by immunoSEQ multiplex PCR, and TCRdb kept only the in-frame ones, dropping some. The sample lists about 490,000 clones, roughly 85% occurring once. Sequenced input: PBMCs. These receptors were taken from a woman in her 40s in good health. Some clones in this sample may be carry-over from other donors' samples.

This clone occurred many times. The J gene is TRBJ2-3, the V gene TRBV7-9; D gene ambiguous. CDR1 and CDR2 from the germline V gene are SEHNR and FQNEAQ (reference sequence). There are 12 residues in the CDR3. V lost 0 bases and J 10 bases, leaving 8 bases between the germline ends. CDR3 in DNA: TGTGCCAGCAGCTTAGCGTCTAGTGCGCAGTATTTT. It translates to CASSLASSAQYF.

The chain recombines TRBV6-1 with TRBJ2-1; D gene unclear. V dropped 1 base and J dropped 7 bases, with 17 bases sitting between them. The CDR3 runs to 16 residues. From germline, CDR1 is MNHNS and CDR2 SASEGT. The CDR3 here is CASSEEWALPGNEQFF. The CDR3 region has the DNA TGTGCCAGCAGTGAAGAATGGGCCTTACCTGGGAATGAGCAGTTCTTC.

V gene TRBV5-1 combines with J gene TRBJ1-1; TRBD1 matches at 7 bases. Germline CDR1 is SGHRS and CDR2 is YFSETQ. J was trimmed by 6 bases and V by 4 bases; bases with no gene match: 6. The CDR3 spans 13 residues. CDR3 DNA sequence: TGCGCCAGCAGCCCACAGGGGACGGCTGAAGCTTTCTTT. Translating gives CASSPQGTAEAFF.

This clone has a single count. The CDR3: CASSQWSGETEAFF. The DNA of the CDR3 is TGTGCCAGCAGCCAATGGTCAGGGGAGACTGAAGCTTTCTTT. This chain joins TRBV14 and TRBJ1-1, with D possibly TRBD1 on 6 matching bases. The V end was cut by 2 bases, the J end by 5 bases, with 12 bases between. This CDR3 contains 14 residues. Per the germline V gene, CDR1 is SGHDN and CDR2 is FVKESK.

The CDR3 nucleotides read TGTGCCACCAGCAGAGACAGGGCGGTAAACACCATATATTTT. The encoded protein is CATSRDRAVNTIYF. The chain recombines TRBV15 with TRBJ1-3; perhaps TRBD1 as D (5 bases). Trimming took 0 bases from V and 6 from J, leaving 9 bases between them. The CDR3 covers 14 residues. CDR1 is LNHNV and CDR2 is YYDKDF in the germline V gene (reference sequence).

This rearrangement joins TRBV5-5 to TRBJ1-5; TRBD1 agrees at 7 bases. Germline CDR1 and CDR2: SGHKS and YYEKEE (reference sequence). V dropped 7 bases and J dropped 1; count of bases not matched to a gene: 8. CDR3 length: 15 residues. CDR3 loop: CASGPSGQSNQPQHF. CDR3 nucleotide sequence: TGTGCCAGCGGCCCCTCGGGACAGAGCAATCAGCCCCAGCATTTT.

The chain recombines TRBV7-2 with TRBJ2-5; D ambiguous. This CDR3 contains 14 residues. V lost 1 base and J lost 4, with 10 bases in between. The germline V gene has CDR1 SGHTA and CDR2 FQGNSA. The CDR3 loop reads CASSLVAGGETQYF. In DNA form, the CDR3 reads TGTGCCAGCAGCTTAGTTGCAGGTGGAGAGACCCAGTACTTC.

The chain combines TRBV2 with TRBJ2-5; 10 bases are a match to TRBD2. CDR1 SNHLY and CDR2 FYNNEI come from the germline V gene. The CDR3 runs to 15 residues. Trimming at V came to 3 bases and at J to 5 bases, leaving 6 bases not matched to a gene. The CDR3 sequence is CASSDPSGSVETQYF. The DNA for the CDR3 is TGTGCCAGCAGTGACCCTAGCGGGAGTGTGGAGACCCAGTACTTC.

The gene calls are TRBV10-2 and TRBJ2-1; 11 bases agree with TRBD2. CDR1 is WSHSY, CDR2 SAAADI, per germline. The CDR3 consists of 14 residues. Unmatched junction bases numbered 2, after V lost 6 bases and J lost 4 bases. The CDR3, as DNA: TGCGCCAGCAGGGTAGCGGGAGGGTACAATGAGCAGTTCTTC. As protein: CASRVAGGYNEQFF.

The V and J genes are TRBV27 and TRBJ1-6; 7 bases match TRBD1. The V gene end was trimmed by 2 bases and the J gene end by 6 bases; junction bases not matched to a gene: 7. This CDR3 comprises 16 residues. The germline V gene encodes CDR1 MNHEY and CDR2 SMNVEV (reference sequence). Here the CDR3 DNA reads TGTGCCAGCAGTTTACCCCCAGGGGGACGTAATTCACCCCTCCACTTT. This sequence encodes CASSLPPGGRNSPLHF.

This clone was seen more than once but under ten times. This rearrangement joins TRBV7-9 to TRBJ2-7, with 10 nucleotides matching TRBD1. Germline trimming cut 1 base from V and 2 bases from J; bases unmatched to any gene: 14. Germline CDR1 SEHNR, CDR2 FQNEAQ (reference sequence). This CDR3 comprises 19 residues. The CDR3 DNA reads TGTGCCAGCAGCTTAGTAGGACAGGGGGATCTGAAAAGTGCCTACGAGCAGTACTTC. This encodes CASSLVGQGDLKSAYEQYF.

The chain carries TRBV28 and TRBJ2-4; TRBD1 matches at 8 bases. This CDR3 has 16 amino acids. Germline loops: CDR1 MDHEN, CDR2 SYDVKM. V dropped 8 bases and J dropped 0; count of bases not matched to a gene: 9. The CDR3 nucleotides read TGTGCCAGCGCCCCTGGACAGGGACTAGCCAAAAACATTCAGTACTTC. Translating it yields CASAPGQGLAKNIQYF.

This clone was recorded once. The chain couples TRBV28 to TRBJ1-5; 9 bases agree with TRBD1. This CDR3 region has 16 residues. Germline V gene sequence: CDR1 MDHEN, CDR2 SYDVKM. V trimming: 5 bases; J trimming: 3 bases; junction bases outside the gene matches: 8. The CDR3 coding sequence is TGTGCCAGCAGTGGGGGGACAGGGCTCTTCAATCAGCCCCAGCATTTT. Translated, it gives CASSGGTGLFNQPQHF. Complete variable domain (other parts from reference TRBV28 and TRBJ1-5): DVKVTQSSRYLVKRTGEKVFLECVQDMDHENMFWYRQDPGLGLRLIYFSYDVKMKEKGDIPEGYSVSREKKERFSLILESASTNQTSMYLCASSGGTGLFNQPQHFGDGTRLSIL.

This chain links TRBV7-2 with TRBJ2-7; 10 bases line up with TRBD2. CDR3 size: 15 residues. The germline V gene has CDR1 SGHTA and CDR2 FQGNSA. The junction had 10 bases not matched to a gene; V was cut back by 5 bases and J by 6 bases. CDR3 sequence reads: CASSPSGGLAVEQYF. Written as DNA, the CDR3 is TGTGCCAGCAGCCCATCGGGTGGACTAGCGGTCGAGCAGTACTTC.

The J gene is TRBJ1-5, the V gene TRBV2, with a tentative D call TRBD1 (5 bases). Trimming left V 6 bases short and J 1 base short, with 10 bases between. The CDR3 contains 14 residues. Germline CDR1 and CDR2: SNHLY and FYNNEI. CDR3 sequence: CASRKGVSNQPQHF. DNA of the CDR3: TGTGCCAGCAGAAAAGGGGTGAGCAATCAGCCCCAGCATTTT.

The V call is TRBV7-8, the J call TRBJ2-1; D may be TRBD2 (6 bases). The CDR3 consists of 15 residues. CDR1 is SGHVS and CDR2 is FQNEAQ in the germline V gene. V was shortened by 1 base and J by 4 bases, with 11 bases between the two germline ends. The CDR3 loop reads CASSLEGGLYNEQFF. Written as DNA, the CDR3 is TGTGCCAGCAGCTTAGAGGGAGGCCTGTACAATGAGCAGTTCTTC.

Turning to this clone: Distinct nucleotide sequences in the sample also encode this CDR3. The V call is TRBV28, the J call TRBJ2-6; no clear D gene. The germline V gene has CDR1 MDHEN and CDR2 SYDVKM. Trimming took 3 bases from V and 4 from J, leaving 4 bases between them. The CDR3 is 13 residues long. The CDR3 DNA sequence: TGTGCCAGCAGTTTCCGGGGGGCCAACGTCCTGACTTTC. It codes for CASSFRGANVLTF.

This clone was observed a handful of times. A junction end diverges from the germline sequence, so it may reflect a read error. The chain links TRBV5-4 to TRBJ2-5; 7 bases align to TRBD1. The DNA end favors TRBJ2-7, so the J call may be wrong. The CDR3 runs to 13 residues. CDR1 and CDR2 from the germline V gene are SGHNT and YYREEE (reference sequence). The CDR3 DNA reads as TGTGCCAGCAGACAAGGGGGCTCCTTCGAGCAGTACTTC. Translated: CASRQGGSFEQYF.

V is TRBV5-4 and J is TRBJ2-5; TRBD2 matches 14 bases. Germline V lookup: CDR1 SGHNT, CDR2 YYREEE (reference sequence). The V gene end was trimmed by 4 bases and the J gene end by 4 bases; junction bases not matched to a gene: 15. This CDR3 is 19 amino acids long. CDR3 sequence (DNA): TGTGCCAGCAGCCTTAGGAGGGGACTAGCGGGAGACTACCTAGAGACCCAGTACTTC. Translating it yields CASSLRRGLAGDYLETQYF.

The rearrangement links TRBV5-1 to TRBJ2-5; 7 positions match TRBD1. CDR3 length: 14 amino acids. The J segment lost 4 bases and the V segment lost 4 bases, leaving 7 bases of the junction unmatched. Germline values: CDR1 SGHRS, CDR2 YFSETQ. CDR3 nucleotides: TGCGCCAGCAGCCCAGACAGGGTGGTAGAGACCCAGTACTTC. It codes for CASSPDRVVETQYF.

The rearrangement links TRBV18 to TRBJ1-4; D is perhaps TRBD1 (5 bases). CDR1 is KGHSH, CDR2 LQKENI, per germline. CDR3 size: 16 residues. V lost 6 bases and J lost 2, with 16 bases in between. The CDR3 coding sequence is TGTGCCAGCTCCCCCCTCCCGGGACGGACTAATGAAAAACTGTTTTTT. Translated, it gives CASSPLPGRTNEKLFF.

The J gene is TRBJ2-7, the V gene TRBV2, with D possibly being TRBD2 (6 bases). Trimming pared 7 bases from V and 2 bases from J, leaving 21 bases between. This CDR3 comprises 16 residues. Germline CDR1 reads SNHLY; CDR2 reads FYNNEI. This CDR3 is CASIRIQRALPYEQYF. The DNA of the CDR3 is TGTGCCAGCATCAGAATTCAGCGGGCTTTGCCCTACGAGCAGTACTTC.

This clone has a handful of counts. The V gene is TRBV7-8, the J gene TRBJ2-2; 13 bases are shared with TRBD2. CDR1 SGHVS and CDR2 FQNEAQ come from the germline V gene. Unmatched junction bases numbered 8, after V lost 5 bases and J lost 5 bases. This CDR3 has 17 amino acids. The CDR3: CASSRGTSGTNTGELFF. The DNA of the CDR3 is TGTGCCAGCAGCCGCGGGACTAGCGGGACAAATACCGGGGAGCTGTTTTTT.